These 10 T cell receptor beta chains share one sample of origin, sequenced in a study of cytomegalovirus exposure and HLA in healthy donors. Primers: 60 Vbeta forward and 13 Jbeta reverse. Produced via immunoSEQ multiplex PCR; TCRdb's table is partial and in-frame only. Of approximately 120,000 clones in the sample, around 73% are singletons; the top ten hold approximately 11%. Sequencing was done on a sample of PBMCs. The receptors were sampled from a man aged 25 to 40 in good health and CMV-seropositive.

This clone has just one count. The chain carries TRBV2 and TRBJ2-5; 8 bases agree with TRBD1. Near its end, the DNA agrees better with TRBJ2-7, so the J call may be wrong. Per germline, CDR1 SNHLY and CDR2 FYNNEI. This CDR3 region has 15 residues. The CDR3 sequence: CASSADRGESYEQYF. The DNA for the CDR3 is TGTGCCAGCAGCGCCGACAGGGGAGAATCCTACGAGCAGTACTTC.

CDR3 in DNA: TGTGCCATACTAGCGGGAGGGGTTGAGACCCAGTACTTC. Its translation: CAILAGGVETQYF. The chain links TRBV6-1 to TRBJ2-5; 13 bases fit TRBD2. Germline assignment: CDR1 MNHNS and CDR2 SASEGT. The V segment lost 10 bases and the J segment 5 bases; nucleotides outside the gene matches: 4. This CDR3 spans 13 amino acids.

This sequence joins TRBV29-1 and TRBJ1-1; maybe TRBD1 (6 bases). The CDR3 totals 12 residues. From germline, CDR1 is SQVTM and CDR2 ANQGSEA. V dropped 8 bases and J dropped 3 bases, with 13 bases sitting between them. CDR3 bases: TGCAGCCCCCGACAGGTGCACACTGAAGCTTTCTTT. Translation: CSPRQVHTEAFF.

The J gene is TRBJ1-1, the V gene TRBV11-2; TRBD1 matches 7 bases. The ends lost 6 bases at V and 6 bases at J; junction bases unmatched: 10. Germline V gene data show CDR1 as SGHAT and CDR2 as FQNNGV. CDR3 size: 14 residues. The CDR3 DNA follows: TGTGCCAGCAGGGCGTACAGGGGCAAGGCTGAAGCTTTCTTT. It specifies CASRAYRGKAEAFF.

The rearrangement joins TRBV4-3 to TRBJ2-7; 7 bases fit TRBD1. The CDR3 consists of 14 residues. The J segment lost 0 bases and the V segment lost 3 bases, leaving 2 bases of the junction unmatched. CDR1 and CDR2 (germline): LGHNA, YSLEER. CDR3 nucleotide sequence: TGCGCCAGCAGCCAGGGGACAGTCTCCTACGAGCAGTACTTC. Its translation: CASSQGTVSYEQYF.

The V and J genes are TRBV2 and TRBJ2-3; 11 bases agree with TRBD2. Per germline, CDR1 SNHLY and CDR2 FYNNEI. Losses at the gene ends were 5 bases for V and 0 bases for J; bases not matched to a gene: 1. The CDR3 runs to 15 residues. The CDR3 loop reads CASSRLAGSTDTQYF. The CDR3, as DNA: TGTGCCAGCAGTCGACTAGCGGGAAGCACAGATACGCAGTATTTT.

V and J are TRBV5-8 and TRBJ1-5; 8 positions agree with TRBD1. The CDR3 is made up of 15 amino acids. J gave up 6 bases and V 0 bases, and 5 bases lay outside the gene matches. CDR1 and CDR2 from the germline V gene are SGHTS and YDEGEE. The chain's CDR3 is CASSLGQGYGQPQHF. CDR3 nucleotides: TGTGCCAGCAGCTTGGGACAGGGGTACGGTCAGCCCCAGCATTTT.

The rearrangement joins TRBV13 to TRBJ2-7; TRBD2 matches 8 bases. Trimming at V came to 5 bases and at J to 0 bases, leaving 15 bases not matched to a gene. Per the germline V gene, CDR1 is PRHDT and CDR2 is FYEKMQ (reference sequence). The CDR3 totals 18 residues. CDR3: CASSQTGLGYLSSYEQYF. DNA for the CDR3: TGTGCCAGCAGCCAAACGGGACTAGGCTACCTTAGCTCCTACGAGCAGTACTTC.

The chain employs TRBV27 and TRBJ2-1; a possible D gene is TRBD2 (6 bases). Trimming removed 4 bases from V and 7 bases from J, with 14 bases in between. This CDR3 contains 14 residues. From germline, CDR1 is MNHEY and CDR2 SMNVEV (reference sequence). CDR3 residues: CASSWSGASNEQFF. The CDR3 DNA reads TGTGCCAGCAGTTGGTCGGGAGCAAGTAATGAGCAGTTCTTC.

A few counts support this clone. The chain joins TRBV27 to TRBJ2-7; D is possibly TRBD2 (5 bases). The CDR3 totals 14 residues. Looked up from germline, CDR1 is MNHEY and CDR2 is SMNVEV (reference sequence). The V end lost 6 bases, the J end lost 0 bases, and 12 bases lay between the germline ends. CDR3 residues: CASRRTGSSYEQYF. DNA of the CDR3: TGTGCCAGCAGACGGACTGGTAGCTCCTACGAGCAGTACTTC.